This T cell receptor beta chain was profiled in a study of beta chain features in type 1 diabetes (dated by TCRdb to 2016 to 2019). In the study overall: Mean age, gender distribution, total cell number and subset yield were not different between patients and healthy donors. A total of approximately 110,000,000 sorted cells were examined across all samples, and a strong correlation was observed between cell number per subset and RNA yield. In the study, TCRB repertoires of sorted circulating CD4+ T cell subsets from recently diagnosed type 1 diabetes patients were compared with those of matched healthy donors. Naive and central memory subsets were obtained from all 30 or so donors, but regulatory and stem cell-like memory subsets were isolated from only 8 patients and roughly eight healthy donors.

Each donor gave one peripheral blood draw, roughly 110 mL on average, collected into heparinised tubes. A BD FACSAria II and a panel including CD45RO, CCR7, CD25, CD127, CD95 and CD27 were used to sort naive, central memory, regulatory and stem cell-like memory CD4+ T cells. All sorted populations exceeded 98% purity. Right away, PBMCs were isolated by Lymphoprep density gradient centrifugation and were stained directly, with no culture step. Samples were stained and sorted in pairs, with one healthy donor and one patient per experiment, so that batch effects were minimized. Here is what the overall study found, with its caveats: A moderate but significant shortening of TCRB CDR3 length was observed in type 1 diabetes patients in all four CD4+ subsets. Shorter templates might be favored by PCR, yet because patient and control samples were amplified and corrected together, any such skew would affect both groups equally. Because cDNA was sequenced instead of genomic DNA, highly expressing activated cells could be over-represented, though the groups showed no difference in activation or CD3 levels. At VDJ recombination sites, patients with type 1 diabetes made fewer insertions and deleted more nucleotides, a pattern implying thymic rearrangement abnormalities. Naive, central memory and regulatory TCRB repertoires appeared to be more alike among patients than among healthy donors. Because small numbers of individuals were included in the HLA sub-analyses, any influence of HLA type on TCRB rearrangement was left unresolved.

The CDR3, from cysteine to phenylalanine, totals 17 residues. The kept DNA is CDR3 alone, 51 bases in frame from the first base. CDR1 and CDR2 are drawn from the germline V gene: MGHRA, YSYEKL. Trimming takes 3 bases off V and 7 bases off J; junction bases not matched to a gene: 15. All of the isolated RNA was reverse transcribed with the High Capacity cDNA Reverse Transcription Kit, so expressed TCRB transcripts were sequenced. Deep immunoSEQ sequencing was applied to naive, central memory and regulatory T cell samples, giving an average of approximately 3.8 million total reads per sample. Sorted cells were lysed in RLT buffer, and RNA was extracted using DNase-treated RNeasy Micro or Mini kits according to cell number. To prevent cross-contamination, every cell subset was processed on its own, while patient and healthy donor samples were processed together. The immunoSEQ multiplex PCR was used to amplify TCRB sequences from cDNA, generating 87-bp fragments that spanned the CDR3 region. Amplicons were sequenced on the Illumina HiSeq platform. Per the original workflow: PCR bias was corrected computationally using synthetic template baselines, and reads within Hamming distance 2 were collapsed, with unmergeable singletons discarded. Reads were aligned to IMGT to assign V, D and J genes, CDR3 length, and insertions or deletions at six rearrangement sites. Within each subset, clonotype counts were normalized to the number of sorted cells before true diversity and Gini coefficients were calculated with the tcR R package. The overlap coefficient, calculated on TCRB nucleotide sequences, was used to quantify repertoire sharing. TCRdb retrieved this table from immuneACCESS and kept in-frame rearrangements only. Not all clones are present; in checked studies, unresolved V genes account for under half, and no reason is known for the remainder. Clone size and V and J calls were adopted from that table, with D and trimming inferred from the DNA. The sample contains some 160,000 clones, about 8.3% of them found a single time. The top ten hold around 0.5% of the sample.

As regards this clone: Its target antigen remains unknown. It has no much larger one-base neighbor in the sample; base qualities were not kept.

The source is a woman aged 18 to 35 with type 1 diabetes. Sequenced sample: central memory CD4+ T cells from blood. The chain employs TRBV4-1 and TRBJ2-7, with 10 bases aligning to TRBD2. The CDR3 region: CASSHGSASGSPREQYF. The DNA sequence reads TGCGCCAGCAGCCATGGTAGTGCTAGCGGGAGTCCGCGAGAGCAGTACTTC.